Each of the 8 T cell receptor beta chains below was sequenced from the same sample in a study of immune cell composition in non-small cell lung cancer (dated 2017 in TCRdb). Normal lung samples came from the same patient and consisted of non-adjacent lung tissue collected as far from the tumour as possible, at a distance of at least 3 cm. The method was the immunoSEQ multiplex PCR assay. TCRdb took over this immuneACCESS table, retaining in-frame rearrangements with V and J assigned. Such tables are incomplete; in checked studies, under half of the missing clones stem from an unresolved V gene, and the remainder is unexplained. The sample yields roughly 5,800 clones; about 90% were counted once. Of the sample, just under 6.5% falls within the top ten clones. The specimen sequenced was non-adjacent lung tissue. All receptors come from a human donor with non-small cell lung cancer.

The chain links TRBV27 to TRBJ2-1; 10 bases match TRBD2. The CDR3 spans 15 residues. V lost 5 bases and J lost 0; bases outside the gene matches: 1. CDR1 is MNHEY and CDR2 is SMNVEV in the germline V gene (reference sequence). The CDR3 is CASSPSGGSYNEQFF. CDR3 DNA: TGTGCCAGCAGTCCTAGCGGGGGCTCCTACAATGAGCAGTTCTTC.

This sequence joins TRBV30 and TRBJ1-1, with D perhaps TRBD1 (5 bases). The CDR3 runs to 14 residues. Germline loops: CDR1 GTSNPN, CDR2 SVGIG (reference sequence). V was trimmed by 1 base and J by 1 base, leaving 10 bases between them. The CDR3 protein is CAWSEGGANTEAFF. The CDR3 nucleotides read TGTGCCTGGAGTGAGGGCGGGGCGAACACTGAAGCTTTCTTT.

This chain links TRBV7-3 with TRBJ2-1; 7 nucleotides align to TRBD2. Germline V lookup: CDR1 SGHTA, CDR2 FQGTGA. With 1 base clipped from V and 7 bases from J, the junction kept 1 base outside the gene matches. This CDR3 has 13 residues. CDR3 nucleotides: TGTGCCAGCAGCTTAAGGCGGGAGAATGAGCAGTTCTTC. This translates into CASSLRRENEQFF.

This clone was recorded only once. As DNA, the CDR3 is TGCAGCCTGAAGGAAGGCGGGGGGAACTATGGCTACACCTTC. It translates to CSLKEGGGNYGYTF. V usage is TRBV29-1 and J usage is TRBJ1-2; maybe TRBD1 (5 bases). This CDR3 is built from 14 residues. Deletions cut 8 bases from V and 2 bases from J, with 18 bases between. Germline CDR1 SQVTM, CDR2 ANQGSEA.

The V and J genes are TRBV7-3 and TRBJ2-7, with 7 bases lining up with TRBD2. CDR1 is SGHTA and CDR2 is FQGTGA in the germline V gene. This CDR3 region has 14 residues. V lost 5 bases to trimming and J lost 7 bases; unmatched junction nucleotides: 11. The CDR3 reads CASSPVGGINEQYF. The CDR3 nucleotides read TGTGCCAGCAGCCCAGTCGGGGGGATCAATGAGCAGTACTTC.

CDR3 nucleotides: TGCGCCAGCAGTGACCCTGACTCCGGGACAGGGGGCGGCACTGAAGCTTTCTTT. Its protein product is CASSDPDSGTGGGTEAFF. V is TRBV10-1 and J is TRBJ1-1, with TRBD1 matching 12 bases. The CDR3 has 18 amino acids. The V gene's germline CDR1 is WNHNN and CDR2 SYGVQD (reference sequence). The V and J ends lost 3 bases and 4 bases, in that order; junction bases with no gene match: 12.

The chain uses TRBV9 and TRBJ2-5; the D gene is possibly TRBD1 (7 bases). The CDR3 length is 15 residues. Germline CDR1 and CDR2: SGDLS and YYNGEE. Trimming removed 0 bases at V and 5 bases at J, with 14 bases between. The CDR3 bases are TGTGCCAGCAGCGTAGAGGCGTCAGGGGGGGAGACCCAGTACTTC. Its protein product is CASSVEASGGETQYF. Filled out from reference TRBV9 and TRBJ2-5, the complete variable domain reads DSGVTQTPKHLITATGQRVTLRCSPRSGDLSVYWYQQSLDQGLQFLIQYYNGEERAKGNILERFSAQQFPDLHSELNLSSLELGDSALYFCASSVEASGGETQYFGPGTRLLVL.

The rearrangement joins TRBV11-2 to TRBJ2-1, with D possibly matching TRBD1 (5 bases). V was cut by 5 bases and J by 8 bases, with 25 bases left in between. In germline, CDR1 is SGHAT, CDR2 FQNNGV. CDR3 length: 17 residues. This chain's CDR3 is CASSPRPPSGQPHEQFF. CDR3 in DNA: TGTGCCAGCAGCCCCCGCCCCCCTTCAGGGCAGCCCCATGAGCAGTTCTTC.